Listed here are 25 T cell receptor beta chains from one sample, sequenced in a study of beta chain features in type 1 diabetes. Findings and limits, study-wide: Across all four CD4+ subsets, people with type 1 diabetes showed modestly shorter TCRB CDR3s.

Antigens of these TCRs are unknown. What was sequenced were expressed TCRB transcripts, since all of the isolated RNA had been reverse transcribed. Sequenced by immunoSEQ multiplex PCR; TCRdb stores in-frame clones only, minus some. Here the sample spans 300,000 to 450,000 clones, over 9% being singletons. The sample consisted of central memory CD4+ T cells from blood. Receptors were obtained from a man younger than 40 with type 1 diabetes.

This clone occurred many times. V usage is TRBV10-3 and J usage is TRBJ1-4; D is undetermined. From germline, CDR1 is ENHRY and CDR2 SYGVKD. The CDR3 contains 15 residues. Trimming left V 0 bases short and J 5 bases short, with 10 bases between. This chain's CDR3 is CAISESGSQNEKLFF. CDR3 nucleotides: TGTGCCATCAGTGAGTCGGGGAGCCAGAATGAAAAACTGTTTTTT.

The chain links TRBV7-2 to TRBJ2-7; D not resolved. This CDR3 comprises 15 residues. Per germline, CDR1 SGHTA and CDR2 FQGNSA. Trimming shortened V by 2 bases and J by 3 bases, and 14 bases separated the two germline ends. CDR3 sequence: CASSLPQGLYYEQYF. CDR3 DNA sequence: TGTGCCAGCAGCTTACCCCAAGGATTGTACTACGAGCAGTACTTC.

The gene calls are TRBV30 and TRBJ1-1; no clear D. CDR1 and CDR2 from the germline V gene are GTSNPN and SVGIG (reference sequence). V was cut by 0 bases and J by 2 bases, with 1 base left in between. CDR3 length: 11 residues. The CDR3 nucleotides are TGTGCCTGGAGTGTAAACACTGAAGCTTTCTTT. This encodes CAWSVNTEAFF.

V is TRBV29-1 and J is TRBJ1-3; possibly TRBD1 for D (5 bases). Trimming pared 1 base from V and 4 bases from J, leaving 8 bases between. This CDR3 region has 13 residues. CDR1 and CDR2 (germline): SQVTM, ANQGSEA. CDR3 nucleotide sequence: TGCAGCGTTGAAGGGGGCTTCGGAAACACCATATATTTT. It encodes CSVEGGFGNTIYF.

The CDR3 loop reads CASSLAQARGGYTF. The DNA of the CDR3 is TGTGCCAGCAGCTTGGCGCAGGCGAGGGGTGGCTACACCTTC. The V and J genes are TRBV7-9 and TRBJ1-2; possible D gene TRBD1, 5 bases. Germline V gene lookup returns CDR1 SEHNR and CDR2 FQNEAQ (reference sequence). V was trimmed by 3 bases and J by 7 bases, leaving 15 bases between them. CDR3 length equals 14 residues.

This clone was observed a handful of times. Other DNA sequences within the sample encode an identical CDR3. This chain links TRBV29-1 with TRBJ1-5, with TRBD1 matching over 7 bases. V dropped 1 base and J dropped 6; count of bases not matched to a gene: 9. The CDR3 totals 15 residues. Per germline, CDR1 SQVTM and CDR2 ANQGSEA. This CDR3 is CSVEVGAGGGQPQHF. As DNA, the CDR3 is TGCAGCGTTGAAGTTGGCGCAGGGGGTGGTCAGCCCCAGCATTTT.

The V call is TRBV30, the J call TRBJ1-1; possible D gene TRBD1, 5 bases. CDR1 is GTSNPN, CDR2 SVGIG, per germline (reference sequence). Trimming shortened V by 3 bases and J by 6 bases, and 11 bases separated the two germline ends. The CDR3 loop spans 12 amino acids. CDR3 amino acids: CAWSKGVAEAFF. The DNA for the CDR3 is TGTGCCTGGAGCAAAGGGGTCGCTGAAGCTTTCTTT.

This clone was observed a few times. V gene TRBV28 combines with J gene TRBJ1-3, with TRBD1 matching over 8 bases. Germline V CDR1 and CDR2: MDHEN, SYDVKM. J gave up 4 bases and V 11 bases, and 7 bases lay outside the gene matches. The CDR3 length is 13 residues. The CDR3 DNA follows: TGTGCCGCCTGCCGGGACAGGGGAAACACCATATATTTT. Its protein is CAACRDRGNTIYF.

This chain uses TRBV5-1 with TRBJ2-7; 7 nucleotides match TRBD1. Trimming took 4 bases from V and 2 from J; bases not matched to a gene: 3. The CDR3 runs to 13 residues. Germline V gives CDR1 SGHRS, CDR2 YFSETQ. The CDR3 here is CASSQGQTYEQYF. The CDR3 DNA reads as TGCGCCAGCAGCCAGGGACAGACCTACGAGCAGTACTTC.

The gene calls are TRBV2 and TRBJ2-1, with TRBD2 matching 9 bases. The CDR3 sequence is 16 residues long. The germline V gene encodes CDR1 SNHLY and CDR2 FYNNEI. V dropped 4 bases and J dropped 6; count of bases not matched to a gene: 10. The CDR3 protein is CASSGAGLREGNEQFF. The DNA of the CDR3 is TGTGCCAGCAGTGGGGCTGGGCTGCGGGAGGGCAATGAGCAGTTCTTC.

This chain's CDR3 is CASSHRDRGGYEQYF. DNA for the CDR3: TGTGCCAGCAGTCACCGGGACAGGGGCGGCTACGAGCAGTACTTC. V and J are TRBV6-5 and TRBJ2-7; 10 bases align to TRBD1. The V gene's germline CDR1 is MNHEY and CDR2 SVGAGI. CDR3 length: 15 residues. Unmatched junction bases numbered 7, after V lost 5 bases and J lost 3 bases.

The rearrangement uses TRBV5-1 and TRBJ2-6, with unresolved D. Trimming removed 10 bases from V and 4 bases from J, with 18 bases in between. This CDR3 is built from 15 residues. Germline CDR1 SGHRS, CDR2 YFSETQ. CDR3 DNA: TGCGCCCAATACAGACTTCCCCCCGGGGCCAACGTCCTGACTTTC. This sequence encodes CAQYRLPPGANVLTF.

This clone was observed a few times. J is TRBJ1-2 and V is TRBV28, with D unclear. This CDR3 region has 14 residues. Trimming took 7 bases from V and 3 from J, leaving 15 bases between them. Germline loops: CDR1 MDHEN, CDR2 SYDVKM. Here the CDR3 reads CASKGAEGYYGYTF. The CDR3 region has the DNA TGTGCCAGCAAAGGCGCGGAGGGATACTATGGCTACACCTTC.

The chain uses TRBV19 and TRBJ1-5; D perhaps matches TRBD1 (5 bases). Between the trimmed V and J ends, which lost 6 bases and 4 bases, there was a span of 16 bases. The CDR3 length is 15 residues. Germline CDR1 LNHDA, CDR2 SQIVND (reference sequence). CDR3 residues: CASSGTGTGNQPQHF. As DNA, the CDR3 is TGTGCCAGTAGCGGAACCGGGACTGGAAATCAGCCCCAGCATTTT.

In its sample, this clone was seen a few times. This sequence joins TRBV7-2 and TRBJ2-3; TRBD1 matches at 8 bases. After removal of 2 bases from V and 5 bases from J, the junction contained 6 bases not matched to a gene. Looked up from germline, CDR1 is SGHTA and CDR2 is FQGNSA. The CDR3 sequence is 15 residues long. CDR3 sequence (DNA): TGTGCCAGCAGCTTAACGTCTGACAGGGGAGATACGCAGTATTTT. This codes for CASSLTSDRGDTQYF.

The chain carries TRBV7-2 and TRBJ1-5, with TRBD1 matching 7 bases. Trimming removed 0 bases from V and 3 bases from J; junction bases left unmatched: 2. Germline CDR1 and CDR2: SGHTA and FQGNSA. There are 15 residues in the CDR3. CDR3 DNA: TGTGCCAGCAGCTTAGCAGGGGGCTTCAATCAGCCCCAGCATTTT. Translated: CASSLAGGFNQPQHF.

This clone was seen only a few times. CDR3 region: CASSQESVWDNEQFF. In DNA form, the CDR3 reads TGCGCCAGCAGCCAAGAATCAGTGTGGGACAATGAGCAGTTCTTC. The chain couples TRBV4-1 to TRBJ2-1; D ambiguous. Trimming took off 0 bases at V and 5 bases at J, with 11 bases between the two ends. The germline V gene encodes CDR1 MGHRA and CDR2 YSYEKL. This CDR3 spans 15 amino acids.

There are a few counts of this clone. This chain links TRBV25-1 with TRBJ2-3; 7 nucleotides agree with TRBD1. The CDR3 is 15 residues long. V was clipped by 1 base and J by 5 bases; unmatched bases: 6. Germline V gives CDR1 MGHDK, CDR2 SYGVNS. As DNA, the CDR3 is TGTGCCAGCAGTGAATCGGGGACAGCCAAAGATACGCAGTATTTT. Its translation: CASSESGTAKDTQYF.

This clone was seen at least ten times. Different DNA sequences within this sample yield the same CDR3. This chain joins TRBV7-9 and TRBJ1-5, with D possibly TRBD1 on 5 matching bases. Trimming removed 0 bases from V and 5 bases from J, with 5 bases in between. This CDR3 comprises 13 residues. Germline loops: CDR1 SEHNR, CDR2 FQNEAQ (reference sequence). The CDR3 spells CASSLAGDQPQHF. The CDR3 nucleotides read TGTGCCAGCAGCTTAGCGGGGGATCAGCCCCAGCATTTT. The variable domain in full, with the rest retrieved from reference TRBV7-9 and TRBJ1-5, is DTGVSQNPRHKITKRGQNVTFRCDPISEHNRLYWYRQTLGQGPEFLTYFQNEAQLEKSRLLSDRFSAERPKGSFSTLEIQRTEQGDSAMYLCASSLAGDQPQHFGDGTRLSIL.

This clone appeared a few times. DNA for the CDR3: TGTGCCAGCAGCTCATCTGTGGTCGAAGCTTTCTTT. This sequence encodes CASSSSVVEAFF. The rearrangement joins TRBV7-9 to TRBJ1-1; unclear D gene. The V and J ends lost 4 bases and 8 bases respectively, with 11 bases between them. CDR3 size: 12 residues. CDR1 is SEHNR and CDR2 is FQNEAQ in the germline V gene (reference sequence). Variable domain in full (rest from reference TRBV7-9 and TRBJ1-1): DTGVSQNPRHKITKRGQNVTFRCDPISEHNRLYWYRQTLGQGPEFLTYFQNEAQLEKSRLLSDRFSAERPKGSFSTLEIQRTEQGDSAMYLCASSSSVVEAFFGQGTRLTVV.

This clone was picked up a small number of times. This chain links TRBV6-6 with TRBJ1-2; no definite D call. Germline CDR1 reads MNHNY; CDR2 reads SVGAGI (reference sequence). CDR3 length equals 14 residues. Trimming pared 2 bases from V and 7 bases from J, leaving 14 bases between. Written as DNA, the CDR3 is TGTGCCAGCAGTTACGGGAATTGGGATCTTGGCTACACCTTC. Protein product: CASSYGNWDLGYTF.

This clone was seen a few times. The chain employs TRBV7-9 and TRBJ1-1; perhaps TRBD1 as D (6 bases). Germline CDR1 reads SEHNR; CDR2 reads FQNEAQ (reference sequence). The ends were cut back, 4 bases at V and 4 bases at J, with 10 bases in the middle. The CDR3 is made up of 13 amino acids. The CDR3, as DNA: TGTGCCAGCAGCTCCGGAGGGGGCACTGAAGCTTTCTTT. This translates into CASSSGGGTEAFF.

The V and J genes are TRBV7-9 and TRBJ2-2, with a tentative D call TRBD2 (6 bases). CDR1 is SEHNR, CDR2 FQNEAQ, per germline (reference sequence). This CDR3 has 15 amino acids. Trimming took off 11 bases at V and 7 bases at J, with 23 bases between the two ends. CDR3 bases: TGTGCCCGCGGGGTAGGGCCTGATTTAGGCGGGGAGCTGTTTTTT. This sequence encodes CARGVGPDLGGELFF. Together with reference TRBV7-9 and TRBJ2-2, the CDR3 gives the full variable domain: DTGVSQNPRHKITKRGQNVTFRCDPISEHNRLYWYRQTLGQGPEFLTYFQNEAQLEKSRLLSDRFSAERPKGSFSTLEIQRTEQGDSAMYLCARGVGPDLGGELFFGEGSRLTVL.

This clone has ten or more counts. The chain combines TRBV5-4 with TRBJ1-4, with D perhaps TRBD1 (5 bases). Germline V lookup: CDR1 SGHNT, CDR2 YYREEE (reference sequence). Trimming removed 0 bases from V and 10 bases from J, with 13 bases in between. The CDR3 is made up of 14 amino acids. The CDR3: CASSLEGAARKLFF. The CDR3 coding sequence is TGTGCCAGCAGCTTGGAAGGGGCGGCGAGAAAACTGTTTTTT.

Only a few counts were recorded for this clone. The chain carries TRBV5-1 and TRBJ1-5; TRBD1 agrees at 10 bases. CDR3 size: 14 residues. The J segment lost 7 bases and the V segment lost 4 bases, leaving 5 bases of the junction unmatched. In germline, CDR1 is SGHRS, CDR2 YFSETQ. CDR3 DNA sequence: TGCGCCAGCAGCCCCGGACAGGGGGAGCAGCCCCAGCATTTT. This translates into CASSPGQGEQPQHF.